These 10 T cell receptor beta chains came from one sample sequenced in a study of breast tumors, draining lymph nodes, adjacent tissues. Samples came from axillary lymph nodes draining the breast cancer. TCRdb reanalysed the multiplex PCR reads using MiXCR and keeps one entry per CDR3 protein. The sample lists about 220,000 distinct CDR3 sequences; 30% to 35% were seen once. The specimen was axillary lymph node tissue. The receptors were sampled from a female donor with breast cancer. Some clones in this sample may be carry-over from other donors' samples.

The CDR3 nucleotides are TGCAGTGCTAGATTAGGGGGCGGAGAGACCCAGTACTTC. The encoded protein is CSARLGGGETQYF. The chain couples TRBV29-1 to TRBJ2-5; the match to TRBD1 covers 7 bases. This CDR3 comprises 13 residues. Germline CDR1 and CDR2: SQVTM and ANQGSEA.

In this sample, this clonotype turned up many times. The J gene is TRBJ1-6, the V gene TRBV6-1; a possible D gene is TRBD1 (6 bases). V was trimmed by 4 bases and J by 5 bases, leaving 12 bases between them. This CDR3 contains 15 residues. The germline V gene has CDR1 MNHNS and CDR2 SASEGT. Here the CDR3 reads CASSGNRANNSPLHF. CDR3 nucleotides: TGTGCCAGCAGTGGTAACAGGGCTAATAATTCACCCCTCCACTTT.

This clonotype was counted ten times or more. V gene TRBV6-5 combines with J gene TRBJ2-5; no reliable D call. The length of the CDR3 is 11 residues. Germline loops: CDR1 MNHEY, CDR2 SVGAGI. The CDR3 DNA follows: TGTCCACCCCCCACGCGGGAGACCCAGTACTTC. It specifies CPPPTRETQYF.

This chain uses TRBV11-2 with TRBJ2-2; D tentatively reads TRBD1 or TRBD2 (5 bases each). Per germline, CDR1 SGHAT and CDR2 FQNNGV. CDR3 length equals 15 residues. The ends were cut back, 3 bases at V and 4 bases at J, with 12 bases in the middle. The CDR3 coding sequence is TGTGCCAGCAGCTTGGTAACGGGGCTCACCGGGGAGCTGTTTTTT. This gives the protein CASSLVTGLTGELFF.

In this sample, this clonotype turned up many times. The V call is TRBV5-5, the J call TRBJ2-5; D might be TRBD2 (5 bases). Germline values: CDR1 SGHKS, CDR2 YYEKEE (reference sequence). The CDR3 extends over 13 amino acids. V lost 8 bases, J lost 2 bases, and 13 bases lay in between. This CDR3 reads CASSGSSQETQYF. Here the CDR3 DNA reads TGTGCCAGTAGTGGGAGCTCTCAAGAGACCCAGTACTTC.

V usage is TRBV2 and J usage is TRBJ2-7; 12 bases agree with TRBD2. There are 14 residues in the CDR3. The germline gives CDR1 SNHLY, CDR2 FYNNEI. V was clipped by 10 bases and J by 2 bases; unmatched bases: 6. In DNA, the CDR3 is TGTGCCATAACAGGACTAGCGGGGCCCTACGAGCAGTACTTC. Protein sequence: CAITGLAGPYEQYF.

This clonotype was recorded many times. V gene TRBV9 combines with J gene TRBJ1-3; the D is unclear. Deletions cut 0 bases from V and 9 bases from J, with 10 bases between. Germline V gene lookup returns CDR1 SGDLS and CDR2 YYNGEE. The CDR3 sequence is 13 residues long. The CDR3 here is CASSVDSDATIYF. The CDR3 nucleotides are TGTGCCAGCAGCGTAGACTCAGATGCCACCATATATTTT. The full variable domain, in which reference TRBV9 and TRBJ1-3 provide the parts outside the CDR3, is DSGVTQTPKHLITATGQRVTLRCSPRSGDLSVYWYQQSLDQGLQFLIQYYNGEERAKGNILERFSAQQFPDLHSELNLSSLELGDSALYFCASSVDSDATIYFGEGSWLTVV.

This clonotype was counted many times. The CDR3 is CASSLGRTVGQETQYF. DNA for the CDR3: TGTGCCAGCAGCTTGGGCCGGACAGTCGGACAAGAGACCCAGTACTTC. The chain couples TRBV11-3 to TRBJ2-5; possible D gene TRBD1, 6 bases. CDR3 length equals 16 residues. Germline CDR1 reads SGHNT; CDR2 reads YENEEA. The ends were cut back, 3 bases at V and 2 bases at J, with 16 bases in the middle.

This clonotype was observed a few times. The chain is built from TRBV6-1 and TRBJ2-3; possibly TRBD2 for D (7 bases). Looked up from germline, CDR1 is MNHNS and CDR2 is SASEGT. There are 14 residues in the CDR3. V lost 4 bases and J lost 6, with 14 bases in between. The CDR3 bases are TGTGCCAGCAGTGGGAGGGGGGGCCGGGATACGCAGTATTTT. It yields the protein CASSGRGGRDTQYF.

The V gene is TRBV11-2, the J gene TRBJ2-5; 8 bases line up with TRBD1. The CDR3 has 14 amino acids. Germline CDR1 reads SGHAT; CDR2 reads FQNNGV. Trimming took 5 bases from V and 5 from J; bases not matched to a gene: 7. DNA for the CDR3: TGTGCCAGCAGCCAGGGGGCTAGGGGTGAGACCCAGTACTTC. It is translated as CASSQGARGETQYF.